The 25 T cell receptor beta chains below come from one sample, sequenced in a study of shared clonotypes between healthy human individuals. Sequencing used immunoSEQ multiplex PCR; TCRdb keeps in-frame clones, though not all of them. This repertoire shows around 1.5 million clones, roughly 98% found once; its top ten account for 0.45%. Sample: naive CD4+ T cells sorted from blood. Subset meaning: CD45RA+ positively selected. All receptors come from a man aged 25 to 45 in good health.

The V gene is TRBV29-1, the J gene TRBJ2-5, with TRBD2 as a possible D gene (5 bases). The CDR3 has 13 residues. V lost 7 bases, J lost 2 bases, and 14 bases lay in between. Germline CDR1 reads SQVTM; CDR2 reads ANQGSEA. Here the CDR3 reads CSGRSGQQETQYF. The CDR3, as DNA: TGCAGCGGGAGGAGTGGGCAGCAAGAGACCCAGTACTTC.

The genes are TRBV7-9 and TRBJ1-5; D is unclear. The germline V gene encodes CDR1 SEHNR and CDR2 FQNEAQ (reference sequence). The CDR3 runs 17 residues. The V gene lost 2 bases and the J gene lost 4 bases, with 18 bases spanning the gap. In DNA form, the CDR3 reads TGTGCCAGCAGCTTATGGCCAGTTGAACGGGGAAATCAGCCCCAGCATTTT. Translating it yields CASSLWPVERGNQPQHF.

The V call is TRBV19, the J call TRBJ2-1; TRBD2 is a possible D gene (5 bases). The germline V gene has CDR1 LNHDA and CDR2 SQIVND (reference sequence). The length of the CDR3 is 14 residues. The V end lost 10 bases, the J end lost 5 bases, and 18 bases lay between the germline ends. The CDR3 region is CATQTTPSNNEQFF. The CDR3 nucleotides read TGTGCCACACAGACTACCCCGTCAAACAATGAGCAGTTCTTC.

This clone was detected once. The chain joins TRBV19 to TRBJ1-1, with TRBD1 matching 8 bases. The CDR3 is 12 amino acids. The V gene's germline CDR1 is LNHDA and CDR2 SQIVND (reference sequence). Germline trimming cut 7 bases from V and 6 bases from J; bases unmatched to any gene: 4. CDR3 DNA: TGTGCCAGTACGGACAGGGCCGCTGAAGCTTTCTTT. As protein: CASTDRAAEAFF. Supplemented by reference TRBV19 and TRBJ1-1, the full variable domain reads DGGITQSPKYLFRKEGQNVTLSCEQNLNHDAMYWYRQDPGQGLRLIYYSQIVNDFQKGDIAEGYSVSREKKESFPLTVTSAQKNPTAFYLCASTDRAAEAFFGQGTRLTVV.

The chain has TRBV4-1 and TRBJ1-1; D gene ambiguous. CDR3 length: 16 residues. Germline loops: CDR1 MGHRA, CDR2 YSYEKL. Trimming pared 0 bases from V and 11 bases from J, leaving 22 bases between. The CDR3 sequence is CASSQDPLPRQLGAFF. Here the CDR3 DNA reads TGCGCCAGCAGCCAAGATCCTCTCCCGCGTCAGTTGGGCGCTTTCTTT.

The CDR3 protein is CASSVSVSYEQYF. Here the CDR3 DNA reads TGCGCCAGCAGCGTTTCAGTCTCCTACGAGCAGTACTTC. The chain employs TRBV5-1 and TRBJ2-7; D uncertain. The CDR3 covers 13 residues. V lost 4 bases and J lost 0, with 8 bases in between. Germline V gene sequence: CDR1 SGHRS, CDR2 YFSETQ.

The chain has TRBV5-1 and TRBJ2-7; 11 nucleotides match TRBD1. There are 15 residues in the CDR3. J was trimmed by 2 bases and V by 4 bases; bases with no gene match: 5. Germline assignment: CDR1 SGHRS and CDR2 YFSETQ. CDR3 DNA sequence: TGCGCCAGCAGCAGCCCGGACAGGGGGCCCTACGAGCAGTACTTC. This codes for CASSSPDRGPYEQYF.

The chain links TRBV19 to TRBJ2-5, with D possibly TRBD2 on 6 matching bases. Per the germline V gene, CDR1 is LNHDA and CDR2 is SQIVND (reference sequence). The CDR3 is made up of 15 amino acids. Trimming cost V 0 bases and J 7 bases, with 15 bases left between them. The CDR3 DNA reads as TGTGCCAGTAGTATAGATCCGGCTACCGGGGGGACCCAGTACTTC. Encoded protein: CASSIDPATGGTQYF.

Here the CDR3 DNA reads TGTGCCAGTAGTAGAAAGGGGACTAGCGGGAGAATCGGTGTCACCGGGGAGCTGTTTTTT. It codes for CASSRKGTSGRIGVTGELFF. The V gene is TRBV19, the J gene TRBJ2-2; 14 bases agree with TRBD2. In germline, CDR1 is LNHDA, CDR2 SQIVND (reference sequence). The CDR3 extends over 20 amino acids. V was clipped by 4 bases and J by 4 bases; unmatched bases: 14. Filled out from reference TRBV19 and TRBJ2-2, the complete variable domain reads DGGITQSPKYLFRKEGQNVTLSCEQNLNHDAMYWYRQDPGQGLRLIYYSQIVNDFQKGDIAEGYSVSREKKESFPLTVTSAQKNPTAFYLCASSRKGTSGRIGVTGELFFGEGSRLTVL.

The CDR3 nucleotides read TGCGCCAGCAGCTCGACACAAGAGACCCAGTACTTC. Protein: CASSSTQETQYF. The V call is TRBV5-1, the J call TRBJ2-5; D unclear. Germline CDR1 and CDR2: SGHRS and YFSETQ. The V and J ends lost 3 bases and 2 bases respectively, with 5 bases between them. The CDR3 is 12 residues long.

The gene calls are TRBV7-9 and TRBJ2-3, with D perhaps TRBD1 (7 bases). The germline gives CDR1 SEHNR, CDR2 FQNEAQ (reference sequence). V was shortened by 1 base and J by 2 bases, with 16 bases between the two germline ends. The CDR3 loop spans 17 amino acids. CDR3 in amino acids: CASSLVGGGPVTDTQYF. DNA of the CDR3: TGTGCCAGCAGCTTAGTTGGAGGGGGCCCAGTCACAGATACGCAGTATTTT.

The chain carries TRBV6-5 and TRBJ2-7; a possible D gene is TRBD2 (5 bases). Germline CDR1 MNHEY, CDR2 SVGAGI. The V gene lost 5 bases and the J gene lost 6 bases, with 14 bases spanning the gap. The CDR3 contains 13 residues. The CDR3 protein is CASSITRLGEQYF. The CDR3 region has the DNA TGTGCCAGCAGTATTACTAGGTTGGGCGAGCAGTACTTC.

V is TRBV18 and J is TRBJ2-3; weak D call: TRBD1 (7 bases). Germline V CDR1 and CDR2: KGHSH, LQKENI. Trimming left V 4 bases short and J 0 bases short, with 17 bases between. CDR3 length: 17 amino acids. CDR3 loop: CASSRQGQGGSTDTQYF. The DNA of the CDR3 is TGTGCCAGCTCACGTCAGGGGCAGGGGGGCAGCACAGATACGCAGTATTTT.

The chain is built from TRBV7-8 and TRBJ2-5; 9 bases map to TRBD1. The CDR3 has 14 amino acids. After removal of 3 bases from V and 5 bases from J, the junction contained 4 bases not matched to a gene. Germline assignment: CDR1 SGHVS and CDR2 FQNEAQ. In DNA, the CDR3 is TGTGCCAGCAGCTTCTCCGGACAGGGGGAGACCCAGTACTTC. Amino acids: CASSFSGQGETQYF.

This rearrangement joins TRBV28 to TRBJ2-1, with TRBD2 matching over 14 bases. Germline CDR1 is MDHEN and CDR2 is SYDVKM. The V segment lost 3 bases and the J segment 0 bases; nucleotides outside the gene matches: 4. The length of the CDR3 is 18 residues. For the CDR3, the DNA is TGTGCCAGCAGTTTCTGGACTAGCGGGAGGTCCTCCTACAATGAGCAGTTCTTC. It translates to CASSFWTSGRSSYNEQFF.

This clone was counted a single time. The chain is built from TRBV11-2 and TRBJ2-7; no clear D. Trimming pared 2 bases from V and 3 bases from J, leaving 11 bases between. The CDR3 totals 14 residues. CDR1 is SGHAT and CDR2 is FQNNGV in the germline V gene. The CDR3 spells CASSLRNAIYEQYF. The CDR3 DNA follows: TGTGCCAGCAGCTTAAGGAATGCGATCTACGAGCAGTACTTC. Full variable domain (missing parts from reference TRBV11-2 and TRBJ2-7): EAGVAQSPRYKIIEKRQSVAFWCNPISGHATLYWYQQILGQGPKLLIQFQNNGVVDDSQLPKDRFSAERLKGVDSTLKIQPAKLEDSAVYLCASSLRNAIYEQYFGPGTRLTVT.

This chain uses TRBV18 with TRBJ2-2; a possible D gene is TRBD2 (5 bases). CDR1 is KGHSH and CDR2 is LQKENI in the germline V gene. Trimming removed 3 bases from V and 6 bases from J, with 8 bases in between. The CDR3 consists of 13 residues. CDR3 coding DNA: TGTGCCAGCTCACCCGGGATCGCCGGGGAGCTGTTTTTT. This gives the protein CASSPGIAGELFF.

The genes are TRBV28 and TRBJ2-7, with D possibly being TRBD1 (6 bases). In germline, CDR1 is MDHEN, CDR2 SYDVKM. The V end lost 3 bases, the J end lost 3 bases, and 21 bases lay between the germline ends. The CDR3 covers 17 residues. The CDR3 loop is CASSLYPPGQGIYEQYF. DNA for the CDR3: TGTGCCAGCAGTTTGTACCCCCCGGGCCAGGGGATCTACGAGCAGTACTTC.

The V gene is TRBV10-3, the J gene TRBJ1-1; D call uncertain. Germline V gene lookup returns CDR1 ENHRY and CDR2 SYGVKD. This CDR3 region has 11 residues. Trimming pared 11 bases from V and 3 bases from J, leaving 10 bases between. The CDR3 loop is CAVAGDTEAFF. The CDR3 DNA reads as TGTGCCGTCGCTGGCGACACTGAAGCTTTCTTT.

This chain joins TRBV6-5 and TRBJ2-1; D unclear. Germline loops: CDR1 MNHEY, CDR2 SVGAGI. The germline V and J ends were trimmed by 7 bases and 5 bases, with 15 bases remaining between them. This CDR3 is 14 amino acids long. CDR3 in DNA: TGTGCCAGCACCCTAGGTTTCCCCAACAATGAGCAGTTCTTC. Its protein product is CASTLGFPNNEQFF.

The chain has TRBV4-3 and TRBJ2-5; the D gene is possibly TRBD2 (5 bases). V dropped 4 bases and J dropped 4 bases, with 13 bases sitting between them. The CDR3 has 14 residues. Germline values: CDR1 LGHNA, CDR2 YSLEER. CDR3 region: CASSPTWAGETQYF. CDR3 coding DNA: TGCGCCAGCAGCCCTACGTGGGCGGGAGAGACCCAGTACTTC.

V and J are TRBV10-3 and TRBJ2-2, with 10 bases that match TRBD1. The CDR3 contains 16 residues. V shed 0 bases and J 7 bases; nucleotides not matched to a gene: 5. Germline CDR1 is ENHRY and CDR2 is SYGVKD. CDR3 amino acids: CAISESGTGVHGELFF. The DNA of the CDR3 is TGTGCCATCAGTGAGTCGGGGACAGGGGTACACGGGGAGCTGTTTTTT.

As concerns this clone: Other DNA sequences in the sample encode the same CDR3. V is TRBV5-5 and J is TRBJ2-7; D might be TRBD1 (6 bases). The CDR3 runs to 11 residues. Trimming cost V 2 bases and J 6 bases, with 6 bases left between them. Germline V gene sequence: CDR1 SGHKS, CDR2 YYEKEE (reference sequence). CDR3 coding DNA: TGTGCCAGCAGCTTAGGGGGCGAGCAGTACTTC. Translation gives CASSLGGEQYF.

A single count supports this clone. In DNA, the CDR3 is TGCAGCGTTGTTGTAGGGGGCATCTCTGGAAACACCATATATTTT. It codes for CSVVVGGISGNTIYF. The chain links TRBV29-1 to TRBJ1-3, with TRBD1 matching over 7 bases. Germline V gives CDR1 SQVTM, CDR2 ANQGSEA. The CDR3 has 15 amino acids. The V segment lost 4 bases and the J segment 0 bases; nucleotides outside the gene matches: 6. Complete variable domain (other parts from reference TRBV29-1 and TRBJ1-3): SAVISQKPSRDICQRGTSLTIQCQVDSQVTMMFWYRQQPGQSLTLIATANQGSEATYESGFVIDKFPISRPNLTFSTLTVSNMSPEDSSIYLCSVVVGGISGNTIYFGEGSWLTVV.

Of note for this clone: Different DNA sequences within this sample yield the same CDR3. This chain joins TRBV18 and TRBJ2-5, with D hard to call. Trimming cost V 3 bases and J 0 bases, with 5 bases left between them. This CDR3 comprises 13 residues. The germline V gene has CDR1 KGHSH and CDR2 LQKENI. CDR3 in amino acids: CASSPTYQETQYF. Here the CDR3 DNA reads TGTGCCAGCTCACCGACATACCAAGAGACCCAGTACTTC.